This TCR beta chain comes out of a study of blood T cell repertoires in COVID-19. Participants were aged about 18 to 95 years, lived in roughly 25 US areas, and enrolled virtually. A case of COVID-19 had been met by exposed participants within 2 weeks before study entry. Some clones are missing from TCRdb's copy, which holds only in-frame ones; the method was immunoSEQ multiplex PCR. Of fewer than 350,000 clones in the sample, approximately 81% were seen once. CDR3 size: 11 residues. V was cut by 2 bases and J by 8 bases, with 5 bases left in between. The germline V gene has CDR1 SGHDT and CDR2 YYEEEE.

The chain joins TRBV5-6 to TRBJ2-1, with D hard to call. The sample taken for sequencing was PBMCs or T cells enriched from blood (not recorded which). The source is a woman aged 25 to 45 who had been exposed to COVID-19. The CDR3 sequence is CASSLLDEQFF. The CDR3, as DNA: TGTGCCAGCAGCTTATTAGATGAGCAGTTCTTC. The full variable domain, its missing parts supplied by reference TRBV5-6 and TRBJ2-1, is DAGVTQSPTHLIKTRGQQVTLRCSPKSGHDTVSWYQQALGQGPQFIFQYYEEEERQRGNFPDRFSGHQFPNYSSELNVNALLLGDSALYLCASSLLDEQFFGPGTRLTVL.